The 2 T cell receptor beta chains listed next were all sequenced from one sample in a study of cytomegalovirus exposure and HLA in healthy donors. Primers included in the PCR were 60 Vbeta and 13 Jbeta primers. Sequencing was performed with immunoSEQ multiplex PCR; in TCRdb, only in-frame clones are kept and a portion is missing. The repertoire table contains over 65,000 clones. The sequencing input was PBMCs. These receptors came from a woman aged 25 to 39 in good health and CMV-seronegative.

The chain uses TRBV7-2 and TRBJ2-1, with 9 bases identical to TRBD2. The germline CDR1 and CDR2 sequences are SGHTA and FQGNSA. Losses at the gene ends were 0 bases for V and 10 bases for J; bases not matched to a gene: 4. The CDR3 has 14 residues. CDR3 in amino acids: CASSLAGTSTEQFF. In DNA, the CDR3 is TGTGCCAGCAGCTTAGCCGGGACTAGCACGGAGCAGTTCTTC.

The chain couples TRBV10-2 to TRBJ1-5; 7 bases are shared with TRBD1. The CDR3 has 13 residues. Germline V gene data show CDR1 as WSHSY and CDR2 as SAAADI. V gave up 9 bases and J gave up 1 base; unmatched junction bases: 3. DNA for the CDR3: TGCGCCAGAGACAGGGCCAGCAATCAGCCCCAGCATTTT. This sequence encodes CARDRASNQPQHF.